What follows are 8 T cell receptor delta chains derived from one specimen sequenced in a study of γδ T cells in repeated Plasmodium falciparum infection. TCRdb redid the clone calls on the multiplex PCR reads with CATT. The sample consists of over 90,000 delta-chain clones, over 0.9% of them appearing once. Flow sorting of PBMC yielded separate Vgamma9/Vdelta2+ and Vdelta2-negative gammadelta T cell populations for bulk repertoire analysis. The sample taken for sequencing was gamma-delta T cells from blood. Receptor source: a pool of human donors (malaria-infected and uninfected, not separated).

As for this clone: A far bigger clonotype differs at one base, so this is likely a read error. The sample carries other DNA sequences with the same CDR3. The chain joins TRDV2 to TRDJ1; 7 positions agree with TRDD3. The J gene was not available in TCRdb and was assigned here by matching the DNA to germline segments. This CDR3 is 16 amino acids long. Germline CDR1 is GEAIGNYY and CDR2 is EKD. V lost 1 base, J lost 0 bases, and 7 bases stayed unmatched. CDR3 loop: CACDTLGAQYTDKLIF. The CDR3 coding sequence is TGTGCCTGTGACACGCTGGGGGCGCAGTACACCGATAAACTCATCTTT.

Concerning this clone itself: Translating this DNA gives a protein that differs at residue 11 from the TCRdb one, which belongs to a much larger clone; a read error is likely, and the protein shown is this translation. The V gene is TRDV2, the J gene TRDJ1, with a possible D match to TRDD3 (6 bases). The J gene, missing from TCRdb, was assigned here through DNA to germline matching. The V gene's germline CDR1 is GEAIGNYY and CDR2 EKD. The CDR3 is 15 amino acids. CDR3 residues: CACDTQDTLTNKLIF. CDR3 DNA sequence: TGTGCCTGTGACACTCAGGATACTCTCACCAATAAACTCATCTTT.

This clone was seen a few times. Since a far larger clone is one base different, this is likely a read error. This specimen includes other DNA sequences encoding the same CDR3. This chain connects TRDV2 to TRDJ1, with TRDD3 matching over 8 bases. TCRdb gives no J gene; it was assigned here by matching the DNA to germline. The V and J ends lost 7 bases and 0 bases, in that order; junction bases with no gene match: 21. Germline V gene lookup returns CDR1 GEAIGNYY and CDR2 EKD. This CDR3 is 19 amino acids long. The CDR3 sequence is CACDSDSSGGPVYTDKLIF. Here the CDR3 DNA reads TGTGCCTGCGACTCTGACTCTTCTGGGGGACCGGTGTACACCGATAAACTCATCTTT.

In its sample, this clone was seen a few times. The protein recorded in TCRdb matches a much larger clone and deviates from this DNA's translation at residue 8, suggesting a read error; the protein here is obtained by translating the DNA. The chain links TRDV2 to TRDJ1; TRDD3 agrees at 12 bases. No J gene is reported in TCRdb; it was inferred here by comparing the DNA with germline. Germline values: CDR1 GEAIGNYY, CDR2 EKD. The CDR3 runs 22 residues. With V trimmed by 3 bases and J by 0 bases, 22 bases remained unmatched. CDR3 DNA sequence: TGTGCCTGTGACCCAGGCGCCCCTACTGGGGGATACCCGAGACCTTACACCGATAAACTCATCTTT. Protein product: CACDPGAPTGGYPRPYTDKLIF.

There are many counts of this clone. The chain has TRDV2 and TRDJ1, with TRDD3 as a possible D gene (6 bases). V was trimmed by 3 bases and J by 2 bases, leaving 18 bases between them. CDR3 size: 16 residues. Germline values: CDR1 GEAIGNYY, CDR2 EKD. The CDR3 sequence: CACDLLGVGRTDKLIF. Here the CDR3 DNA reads TGTGCCTGTGACTTACTGGGAGTTGGGCGTACCGATAAACTCATCTTT.

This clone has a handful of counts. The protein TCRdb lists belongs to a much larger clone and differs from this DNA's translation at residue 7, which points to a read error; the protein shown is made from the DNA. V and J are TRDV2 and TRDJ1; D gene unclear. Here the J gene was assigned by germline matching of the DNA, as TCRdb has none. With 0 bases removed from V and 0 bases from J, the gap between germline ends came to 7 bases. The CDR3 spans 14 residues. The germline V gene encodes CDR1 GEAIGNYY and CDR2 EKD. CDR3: CACDTVIYTDKLIF. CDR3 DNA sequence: TGTGCCTGTGACACCGTAATTTACACCGATAAACTCATCTTT.

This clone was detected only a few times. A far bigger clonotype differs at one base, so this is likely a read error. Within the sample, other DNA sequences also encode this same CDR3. The CDR3 loop is CALGELVPPRGWGIHTDKLIF. The CDR3 DNA follows: TGTGCTCTTGGGGAACTTGTACCCCCCCGGGGATGGGGGATACACACCGATAAGCTCATCTTT. This chain uses TRDV1 with TRDJ1; 10 positions agree with TRDD3. The germline V gene has CDR1 TSWWSYY and CDR2 QGS. The CDR3 contains 21 residues.

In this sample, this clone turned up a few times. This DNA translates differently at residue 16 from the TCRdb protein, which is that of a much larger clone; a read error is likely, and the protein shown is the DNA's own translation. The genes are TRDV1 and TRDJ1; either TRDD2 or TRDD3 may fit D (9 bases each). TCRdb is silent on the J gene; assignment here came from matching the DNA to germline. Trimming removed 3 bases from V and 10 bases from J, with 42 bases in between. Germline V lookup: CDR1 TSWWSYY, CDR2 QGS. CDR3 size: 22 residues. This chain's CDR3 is CALGDPCHLPTPWGISGESLIF. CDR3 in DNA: TGTGCTCTTGGGGACCCCTGCCACCTTCCTACCCCATGGGGGATATCAGGGGAGTCACTCATCTTT.